This T cell receptor (beta chain) was recorded in a study of blood T cell repertoires in COVID-19 (dated by TCRdb to the early 2020s). With respect to the entire study: The collaborator samples originated in the United States, Italy and Spain and spanned the acute and convalescent phases of COVID-19. The material from the prospective study consisted of cDNA or gDNA derived from T cells, B-cell-depleted T cells, or PBMCs. Subjects who had been exposed to COVID-19, were actively infected with it, or had recovered from it provided the deeply sampled blood TCRbeta repertoires that made up the dataset. A freely available public database, intended as a resource for researchers studying the immune response to SARS-CoV-2, is where the repertoires were released. Samples were obtained from the ongoing ImmuneRACE study (first 160 participants) and from over 1,000 subjects provided by 6 global collaborators. Nearly every sample came with metadata listing a de-identified subject ID, COVID-19 status, age in years and sex. HLA class I and class II types, where available, came from metadata supplied by the sample provider rather than from assay-based typing.

The CDR3 has 14 amino acids, counting the end cysteine and phenylalanine. This entry keeps only the CDR3 DNA: 42 bases, framed from base 1. V and J are trimmed by 4 bases and 4 bases, and the gene matches miss 4 bases of the junction. CDR1 and CDR2 are read off the germline V gene as MDHEN and SYDVKM. Paper-wide results and their limitations: Clinical and demographic metadata were provided uncurated, with the amount varying by source and participant.

As for this clone: The antigen it recognizes is unknown. Base qualities are missing; no much larger clone stands one base away.

Enrolling through a virtual design, the prospective study's participants ranged in age from roughly 18 to 89 years and lived across roughly 23 United States geographic areas. In the prospective study, cohorts were assigned on the basis of participant-reported clinical history obtained from a screening survey and a study questionnaire. Mobile phlebotomists in the prospective study collected whole blood, serum and a nasopharyngeal or oropharyngeal swab from every participant. Prospective study participants could optionally give additional blood draws and questionnaires over an approximately 2-month period. Before DNA extraction, blood samples from the prospective study were shipped at room temperature or frozen. The immunoSEQ Assay, a bias-controlled multiplex PCR, was used to amplify TCRbeta CDR3 regions from genomic DNA. The source study handled its data this way. Nucleated cell counts per sample were estimated from amplification of reference gene primers within the assay. Sequence reads were collapsed and filtered to measure the absolute abundance of every unique TCRbeta CDR3 rearrangement. For each sample, productive Simpson clonality was calculated by taking the square root of Simpson's diversity index across productive rearrangements. The immuneACCESS repertoire file appears here via TCRdb, limited to in-frame rearrangements. These files lack a portion of the clones; in checked studies, under half of the deficit traces to unresolved V genes, and the cause of the others is not known. From that table come the V and J calls and clone size; the DNA was used to work out D and trimming. Here the sample has fewer than 300,000 clones; 70% to 90% occur a single time. The ten largest clones add up to approximately 1.2% of the sample.

The sequence is built from TRBV28 and TRBJ1-5, with 7 central nucleotides matching TRBD1. The clonotype comes from a woman aged 40 to 50 with acute COVID-19. Sequenced material: PBMCs or T cells enriched from blood (not recorded which). The CDR3 region has the sequence CASSSGQDNQPQHF. DNA sequence: TGTGCCAGCAGTTCTGGACAGGATAATCAGCCCCAGCATTTT.